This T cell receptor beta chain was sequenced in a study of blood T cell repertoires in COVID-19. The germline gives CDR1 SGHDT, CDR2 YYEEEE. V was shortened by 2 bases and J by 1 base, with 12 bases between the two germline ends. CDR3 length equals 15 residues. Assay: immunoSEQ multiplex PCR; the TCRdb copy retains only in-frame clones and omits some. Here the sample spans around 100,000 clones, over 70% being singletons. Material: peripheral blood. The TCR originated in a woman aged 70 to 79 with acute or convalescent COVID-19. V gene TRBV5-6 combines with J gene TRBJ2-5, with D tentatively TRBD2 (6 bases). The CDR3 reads CASSFSPGLQETQYF. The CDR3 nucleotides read TGTGCCAGCAGCTTCTCACCGGGACTCCAAGAGACCCAGTACTTC.